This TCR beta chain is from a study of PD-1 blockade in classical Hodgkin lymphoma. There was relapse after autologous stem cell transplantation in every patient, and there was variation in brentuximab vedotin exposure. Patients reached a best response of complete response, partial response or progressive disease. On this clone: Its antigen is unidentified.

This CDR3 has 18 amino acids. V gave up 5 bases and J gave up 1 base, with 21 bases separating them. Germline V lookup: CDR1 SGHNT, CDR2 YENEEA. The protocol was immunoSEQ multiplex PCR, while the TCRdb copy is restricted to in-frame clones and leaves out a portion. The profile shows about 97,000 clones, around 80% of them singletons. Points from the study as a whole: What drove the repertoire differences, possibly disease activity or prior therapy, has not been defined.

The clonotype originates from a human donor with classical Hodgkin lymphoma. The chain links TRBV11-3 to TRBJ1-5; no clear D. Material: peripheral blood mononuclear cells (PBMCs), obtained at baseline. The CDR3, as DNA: TGTGCCAGCAGCCCCCGGGGTGGCTTGGGAGAGAGCAATCAGCCCCAGCATTTT. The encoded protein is CASSPRGGLGESNQPQHF.